The 24 T cell receptor beta chains reported below all come from one sample, sequenced in a study of blood T cell repertoires in COVID-19. Method: immunoSEQ multiplex PCR; TCRdb's copy keeps in-frame clones and lacks some. The table has 150,000 to 200,000 clones, 80% to 90% seen once. Sequenced input: peripheral blood. Receptors were obtained from a man in his sixties with acute or convalescent COVID-19.

This clone was seen just once. This rearrangement joins TRBV4-1 to TRBJ1-4; D gene unclear. V lost 1 base, J lost 3 bases, and 9 bases lay in between. Germline V gene sequence: CDR1 MGHRA, CDR2 YSYEKL. The CDR3 is 15 amino acids. This CDR3 reads CASSQVAGSNEKLFF. The CDR3 DNA follows: TGCGCCAGCAGCCAAGTGGCAGGATCTAATGAAAAACTGTTTTTT.

This clone was seen a few times. The chain couples TRBV7-2 to TRBJ2-3; 11 bases align to TRBD2. V dropped 5 bases and J dropped 6; count of bases not matched to a gene: 7. The CDR3 covers 15 residues. Germline loops: CDR1 SGHTA, CDR2 FQGNSA. The CDR3 sequence: CASSAGTSGADTQYF. The CDR3 DNA is TGTGCCAGCAGCGCCGGGACTAGCGGAGCGGATACGCAGTATTTT.

The V gene is TRBV7-2, the J gene TRBJ2-3; perhaps TRBD1 as D (5 bases). The CDR3 length is 13 residues. The V end was cut by 3 bases, the J end by 4 bases, with 8 bases between. Germline values: CDR1 SGHTA, CDR2 FQGNSA. CDR3 in amino acids: CASSFQGPDTQYF. The DNA of the CDR3 is TGTGCCAGCAGCTTTCAGGGCCCAGATACGCAGTATTTT.

The chain couples TRBV18 to TRBJ1-2; no clear D gene. Germline CDR1 and CDR2: KGHSH and LQKENI. Trimming cost V 3 bases and J 1 base, with 18 bases left between them. This CDR3 is built from 17 residues. CDR3 coding DNA: TGTGCCAGCTCACCCCTTATGAGCGGGAAAAATAACTATGGCTACACCTTC. Its protein product is CASSPLMSGKNNYGYTF.

The chain combines TRBV10-3 with TRBJ2-3; TRBD2 agrees at 14 bases. The CDR3 runs to 16 residues. Trimming at V came to 4 bases and at J to 1 base, leaving 1 base not matched to a gene. The germline V gene has CDR1 ENHRY and CDR2 SYGVKD. CDR3 sequence: CAISGGLAGGTDTQYF. DNA for the CDR3: TGTGCCATCAGTGGGGGACTAGCGGGAGGCACAGATACGCAGTATTTT.

This CDR3 reads CASSYNRGQPQHF. CDR3 bases: TGTGCCAGCAGTTACAACAGGGGGCAGCCCCAGCATTTT. This sequence joins TRBV6-5 and TRBJ1-5; 8 positions match TRBD1. Trimming took 2 bases from V and 7 from J; bases not matched to a gene: 1. CDR1 is MNHEY and CDR2 is SVGAGI in the germline V gene. This CDR3 region has 13 residues.

J is TRBJ2-5 and V is TRBV5-1; TRBD2 is a possible D gene (5 bases). CDR3 size: 15 residues. V was cut by 0 bases and J by 4 bases, with 13 bases left in between. Germline loops: CDR1 SGHRS, CDR2 YFSETQ. The CDR3 reads CASSLVPSSGETQYF. CDR3 nucleotides: TGCGCCAGCAGCTTGGTGCCTAGCTCGGGAGAGACCCAGTACTTC.

This clone appeared a single time. V gene TRBV5-5 combines with J gene TRBJ1-2; D is ambiguous. CDR1 is SGHKS and CDR2 is YYEKEE in the germline V gene (reference sequence). V was shortened by 4 bases and J by 8 bases, with 18 bases between the two germline ends. CDR3 size: 14 residues. This CDR3 reads CASSLAGRSGGYTF. The CDR3 DNA sequence: TGTGCCAGCAGCCTAGCCGGGCGCTCGGGGGGCTACACCTTC.

Written as DNA, the CDR3 is TGTGCCAGCACTCCTGAGCCCCTTCCCATCTACGAGCAGTACTTC. Translated: CASTPEPLPIYEQYF. V and J are TRBV21-1 and TRBJ2-7; TRBD2 is the table's D call and was not checked against the DNA. TRBV21-1 is given as a pseudogene. The CDR3 consists of 15 residues.

The chain has TRBV5-1 and TRBJ1-1; TRBD1 might be the D (6 bases). The CDR3 consists of 12 residues. Germline values: CDR1 SGHRS, CDR2 YFSETQ. V shed 2 bases and J shed 10 bases, with 12 bases lying between them. Here the CDR3 DNA reads TGCGCCAGCAGCTTCGAGGTGGGGGCAGCTTTCTTT. Its protein is CASSFEVGAAFF. Based on the CDR3 plus reference TRBV5-1 and TRBJ1-1, the full variable domain is KAGVTQTPRYLIKTRGQQVTLSCSPISGHRSVSWYQQTPGQGLQFLFEYFSETQRNKGNFPGRFSGRQFSNSRSEMNVSTLELGDSALYLCASSFEVGAAFFGQGTRLTVV.

The chain combines TRBV15 with TRBJ2-2, with a weak D call TRBD1 (5 bases). Germline assignment: CDR1 LNHNV and CDR2 YYDKDF (reference sequence). CDR3 length: 16 residues. V gave up 0 bases and J gave up 6 bases, with 14 bases separating them. The CDR3 DNA is TGTGCCACCAGCAGAGAATCCAGGGTGGATCCCGGGGAGCTGTTTTTT. Translated, it gives CATSRESRVDPGELFF.

This clone was found a few times. The chain employs TRBV30 and TRBJ1-4; D may be TRBD1 (5 bases). V was shortened by 7 bases and J by 8 bases, with 17 bases between the two germline ends. Germline V gives CDR1 GTSNPN, CDR2 SVGIG (reference sequence). There are 13 residues in the CDR3. CDR3 amino acids: CASRRGQKEKLFF. In DNA form, the CDR3 reads TGTGCCTCCCGACGAGGACAAAAGGAAAAACTGTTTTTT.

This clone has just one count. This chain joins TRBV2 and TRBJ2-2, with 8 bases lining up with TRBD2. V shed 5 bases, J shed 1 base, and the junction held 12 bases outside the gene matches. The CDR3 consists of 18 residues. CDR1 and CDR2 from the germline V gene are SNHLY and FYNNEI. CDR3 protein: CASSRAATSGMNTGELFF. The DNA for the CDR3 is TGTGCCAGCAGTAGGGCGGCTACTAGCGGTATGAACACCGGGGAGCTGTTTTTT.

The chain couples TRBV18 to TRBJ2-7; D perhaps matches TRBD2 (6 bases). With 6 bases removed from V and 5 bases from J, the gap between germline ends came to 8 bases. This CDR3 comprises 11 residues. Germline-derived CDR1 and CDR2 are KGHSH and LQKENI. Here the CDR3 DNA reads TGTGCCAGCTCGCGGGGCGACGAGCAGTACTTC. Amino acid sequence: CASSRGDEQYF.

V and J are TRBV4-1 and TRBJ2-2; 9 bases match TRBD2. This CDR3 is built from 16 residues. CDR1 is MGHRA and CDR2 is YSYEKL in the germline V gene. The J segment lost 7 bases and the V segment lost 1 base, leaving 7 bases of the junction unmatched. The CDR3 nucleotides are TGCGCCAGCAGCCAAGGGACTAGCGTTGGGAGCGGGGAGCTGTTTTTT. Its protein is CASSQGTSVGSGELFF.

The rearrangement links TRBV28 to TRBJ1-5; 9 bases align to TRBD1. J lost 3 bases, V lost 7 bases, and 7 bases had no gene match. The CDR3 is 15 residues long. Germline CDR1 reads MDHEN; CDR2 reads SYDVKM. The CDR3 bases are TGTGCCAGCACCATGGGGGACAGGGTCAATCAGCCCCAGCATTTT. Amino acid sequence: CASTMGDRVNQPQHF.

This clone was recorded once. J is TRBJ2-2 and V is TRBV27, with a tentative D call TRBD1 (6 bases). Germline lookup yields CDR1 MNHEY and CDR2 SMNVEV (reference sequence). The CDR3 spans 15 residues. V dropped 2 bases and J dropped 5 bases, with 12 bases sitting between them. The CDR3 DNA follows: TGTGCCAGCAGTTTAAAACAGGGTTATACCGGGGAGCTGTTTTTT. This encodes CASSLKQGYTGELFF.

The J gene is TRBJ1-2, the V gene TRBV6-5; 8 bases are a match to TRBD1. Trimming took 8 bases from V and 4 from J; bases not matched to a gene: 9. CDR1 is MNHEY, CDR2 SVGAGI, per germline. The CDR3 length is 14 residues. The CDR3 here is CASLRTGRVYGYTF. CDR3 coding DNA: TGTGCCAGCCTTCGGACAGGGAGGGTCTATGGCTACACCTTC.

As for this clone: The junction departs from the called germline gene at one end, perhaps through a read error. The chain has TRBV7-8 and TRBJ1-2, with a weak D call TRBD1 (6 bases). The CDR3 is 16 residues long. Germline-derived CDR1 and CDR2 are SGHVS and FQNEAQ. The CDR3 DNA sequence: TGTGCCAGCAGCTCAGATGGCGGGCAGGGGACCTTCAGCTACACCTTT. Amino acid sequence: CASSSDGGQGTFSYTF. Filled out from reference TRBV7-8 and TRBJ1-2, the complete variable domain reads GAGVSQSPRYKVAKRGQDVALRCDPISGHVSLFWYQQALGQGPEFLTYFQNEAQLDKSGLPSDRFFAERPEGSVSTLKIQRTQQEDSAVYLCASSSDGGQGTFSYTFGSGTRLTVV.

The rearrangement joins TRBV25-1 to TRBJ2-5; D might be TRBD1 (6 bases). The ends were cut back, 3 bases at V and 2 bases at J, with 16 bases in the middle. Germline V gives CDR1 MGHDK, CDR2 SYGVNS. This CDR3 is 16 amino acids long. This CDR3 reads CASSDFPDRSQETQYF. CDR3 nucleotides: TGTGCCAGCAGTGATTTCCCGGACAGATCGCAAGAGACCCAGTACTTC. The full variable domain, rest sourced from reference TRBV25-1 and TRBJ2-5, is EADIYQTPRYLVIGTGKKITLECSQTMGHDKMYWYQQDPGMELHLIHYSYGVNSTEKGDLSSESTVSRIRTEHFPLTLESARPSHTSQYLCASSDFPDRSQETQYFGPGTRLLVL.

This clone was counted once. This chain uses TRBV7-8 with TRBJ1-4, with 8 bases identical to TRBD1. V gave up 5 bases and J gave up 4 bases; unmatched junction bases: 3. This CDR3 spans 14 amino acids. Germline-derived CDR1 and CDR2 are SGHVS and FQNEAQ. This CDR3 reads CASSRQGFNEKLFF. CDR3 bases: TGTGCCAGCAGCCGACAGGGGTTTAATGAAAAACTGTTTTTT.

The chain links TRBV28 to TRBJ1-1; tentative D call: TRBD1 (5 bases). The germline CDR1 and CDR2 sequences are MDHEN and SYDVKM. V was trimmed by 8 bases and J by 0 bases, leaving 16 bases between them. The CDR3 runs 15 residues. The CDR3 sequence: CASCRQGGMNTEAFF. DNA of the CDR3: TGTGCCAGCTGCCGGCAGGGCGGAATGAACACTGAAGCTTTCTTT. Full variable domain (remainder filled in from reference TRBV28 and TRBJ1-1): DVKVTQSSRYLVKRTGEKVFLECVQDMDHENMFWYRQDPGLGLRLIYFSYDVKMKEKGDIPEGYSVSREKKERFSLILESASTNQTSMYLCASCRQGGMNTEAFFGQGTRLTVV.

The chain employs TRBV9 and TRBJ2-7; 9 bases map to TRBD2. The CDR3 has 17 amino acids. V lost 0 bases to trimming and J lost 5 bases; unmatched junction nucleotides: 12. Per the germline V gene, CDR1 is SGDLS and CDR2 is YYNGEE. CDR3 nucleotide sequence: TGTGCCAGCAGCGTAGCCCCCACGGGACTAGCTTTCCACGAGCAGTACTTC. This sequence encodes CASSVAPTGLAFHEQYF.

This sequence joins TRBV29-1 and TRBJ1-3; D unclear. Germline V gene data show CDR1 as SQVTM and CDR2 as ANQGSEA. CDR3 length: 11 amino acids. The V gene lost 7 bases and the J gene lost 4 bases, with 8 bases spanning the gap. The CDR3 sequence: CSAYEGNTIYF. The CDR3 DNA reads as TGCAGCGCCTATGAGGGAAACACCATATATTTT.